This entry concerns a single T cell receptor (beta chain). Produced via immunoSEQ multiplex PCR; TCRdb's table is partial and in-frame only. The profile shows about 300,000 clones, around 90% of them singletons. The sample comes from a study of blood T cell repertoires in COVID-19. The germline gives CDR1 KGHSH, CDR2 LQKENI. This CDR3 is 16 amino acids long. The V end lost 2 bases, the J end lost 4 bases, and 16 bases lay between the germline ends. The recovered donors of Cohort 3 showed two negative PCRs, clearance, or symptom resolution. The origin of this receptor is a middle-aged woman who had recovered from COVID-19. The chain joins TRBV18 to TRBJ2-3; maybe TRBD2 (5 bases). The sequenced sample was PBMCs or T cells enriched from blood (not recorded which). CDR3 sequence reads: CASSPDLARAPDTQYF. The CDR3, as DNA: TGTGCCAGCTCACCAGATCTAGCCCGGGCCCCAGATACGCAGTATTTT.